These 21 T cell receptor beta chains came from one sample sequenced in a study of human T cells and chemical hapten exposure. The time point is: pre-sensitization, week 0. Treatment reported: therapeutic diphenylcyclopropenone sensitization with weekly scalp DPC. One entry per CDR3 protein, called by TCRdb with MiXCR from the RACE reads. In the table there are under 200,000 distinct CDR3 sequences, approximately 29% of which are singletons. The sequencing here drew on whole blood, taken in connection with sensitization to the hapten diphenylcyclopropenone (DPC). All receptors derive from a woman in her 30s with alopecia areata. Some clones in this sample may be carry-over from other donors' samples.

This clonotype was seen a handful of times. The V and J genes are TRBV20-1 and TRBJ2-2; tentative D call: TRBD2 (6 bases). This CDR3 has 13 amino acids. Trimming left V 6 bases short and J 1 base short, with 9 bases between. CDR1 DFQATT and CDR2 SNEGSKA come from the germline V gene (reference sequence). The CDR3 coding sequence is TGCAGTGCCGTTAGCGGGAACACCGGGGAGCTGTTTTTT. Protein product: CSAVSGNTGELFF.

This clonotype was recorded a few times. The rearrangement uses TRBV20-1 and TRBJ2-1, with 9 nucleotides matching TRBD2. The CDR3 runs to 15 residues. The trim removed 0 bases at V and 4 bases at J, leaving 4 bases unmatched. Germline lookup yields CDR1 DFQATT and CDR2 SNEGSKA (reference sequence). For the CDR3, the DNA is TGCAGTGCTAGAGATCCGCGGGAGGGGTACAATGAGCAGTTCTTC. The encoded protein is CSARDPREGYNEQFF.

In its sample, this clonotype was seen a few times. The chain links TRBV29-1 to TRBJ2-1; 7 bases match TRBD1. Germline CDR1 is SQVTM and CDR2 is ANQGSEA. Trimming removed 5 bases from V and 6 bases from J; junction bases left unmatched: 10. This CDR3 is 14 amino acids long. The CDR3 here is CSVSGQVLGNEQFF. DNA of the CDR3: TGCAGCGTTTCCGGACAGGTCCTCGGCAATGAGCAGTTCTTC.

This clonotype was found a few times. The V gene is TRBV4-3, the J gene TRBJ2-7; TRBD2 agrees at 9 bases. Germline CDR1 is LGHNA and CDR2 is YSLEER. Losses at the gene ends were 3 bases for V and 4 bases for J; bases not matched to a gene: 7. This CDR3 has 15 amino acids. CDR3 in amino acids: CASSQDSSGGYEQYF. CDR3 nucleotides: TGCGCCAGCAGCCAGGACAGTAGCGGGGGATACGAGCAGTACTTC.

This clonotype occurred a few times. This chain connects TRBV6-5 to TRBJ2-7; 8 bases match TRBD2. The CDR3 has 16 residues. The V gene's germline CDR1 is MNHEY and CDR2 SVGAGI. The J segment lost 2 bases and the V segment lost 0 bases, leaving 6 bases of the junction unmatched. DNA of the CDR3: TGTGCCAGCAGTTACTCCGGGGTAGCGGGGACCTACGAGCAGTACTTC. Its translation is CASSYSGVAGTYEQYF.

The table lists this clonotype with many counts. Its ends do not fully match the called genes, so a read error is possible. This chain uses TRBV5-1 with TRBJ1-2; D is unresolved. Germline V gene data show CDR1 as SGHRS and CDR2 as YFSETQ. This CDR3 contains 12 residues. The CDR3 DNA is TGTGCCAGCAGCTTGACGGATTATGGCTACACCTTC. Its translation: CASSLTDYGYTF.

In its sample, this clonotype was seen a few times. This rearrangement joins TRBV28 to TRBJ2-5, with unresolved D. This CDR3 region has 14 residues. Germline V CDR1 and CDR2: MDHEN, SYDVKM. The V end lost 4 bases, the J end lost 2 bases, and 11 bases lay between the germline ends. This chain's CDR3 is CASSSQPLQETQYF. DNA of the CDR3: TGTGCCAGCAGTTCCCAGCCTCTTCAAGAGACCCAGTACTTC. Drawing the rest from reference TRBV28 and TRBJ2-5, the complete variable domain is DVKVTQSSRYLVKRTGEKVFLECVQDMDHENMFWYRQDPGLGLRLIYFSYDVKMKEKGDIPEGYSVSREKKERFSLILESASTNQTSMYLCASSSQPLQETQYFGPGTRLLVL.

The chain carries TRBV6-2 or TRBV6-3 and TRBJ1-1; TRBD1 is a possible D gene (6 bases). CDR1 is MNHEY, CDR2 SVGEGT, per germline. V was pared by 6 bases and J by 0 bases, with 8 bases between. The CDR3 sequence is 13 residues long. The CDR3 spells CASRDSVNTEAFF. The CDR3, as DNA: TGTGCCAGCAGGGACAGCGTGAACACTGAAGCTTTCTTT.

J is TRBJ2-3 and V is TRBV27; D is possibly TRBD2 (6 bases). V gave up 4 bases and J gave up 3 bases, with 17 bases separating them. The CDR3 runs to 16 residues. The germline V gene encodes CDR1 MNHEY and CDR2 SMNVEV (reference sequence). CDR3 region: CASSSWTITGTDTQYF. The CDR3 coding sequence is TGTGCCAGCAGTTCCTGGACTATTACTGGAACAGATACGCAGTATTTT.

The chain employs TRBV7-2 and TRBJ1-2; D is possibly TRBD1 (5 bases). CDR1 and CDR2 from the germline V gene are SGHTA and FQGNSA. V gave up 11 bases and J gave up 0 bases, with 7 bases separating them. This CDR3 has 11 amino acids. In nucleotides, the CDR3 is TGTGCCGGGGGTGCTAACTATGGCTACACCTTC. Protein product: CAGGANYGYTF. The full variable domain, rest sourced from reference TRBV7-2 and TRBJ1-2, is GAGVSQSPSNKVTEKGKDVELRCDPISGHTALYWYRQSLGQGLEFLIYFQGNSAPDKSGLPSDRFSAERTGGSVSTLTIQRTQQEDSAVYLCAGGANYGYTFGSGTRLTVV.

The chain has TRBV27 and TRBJ2-7; TRBD1 agrees at 9 bases. Germline V gene data show CDR1 as MNHEY and CDR2 as SMNVEV (reference sequence). The junction had 11 bases not matched to a gene; V was cut back by 4 bases and J by 7 bases. The CDR3 is 15 amino acids. The CDR3 reads CASSSWTGATLEQYF. CDR3 DNA: TGTGCCAGCAGTTCATGGACAGGGGCGACGCTGGAGCAGTACTTC.

Many counts were recorded for this clonotype. V is TRBV4-3 and J is TRBJ1-4; D perhaps matches TRBD1 (6 bases). Germline values: CDR1 LGHNA, CDR2 YSLEER. Trimming pared 2 bases from V and 3 bases from J, leaving 16 bases between. The CDR3 runs 17 residues. CDR3 sequence: CASSQLQGTMSNEKLFF. CDR3 DNA sequence: TGCGCCAGCAGCCAACTCCAAGGGACAATGTCTAATGAAAAACTGTTTTTT.

This clonotype has more than one count but fewer than ten. The gene calls are TRBV20-1 and TRBJ2-7; D could derive from TRBD1 or TRBD2 (6 bases each). In germline, CDR1 is DFQATT, CDR2 SNEGSKA (reference sequence). Trimming cost V 5 bases and J 3 bases, with 17 bases left between them. This CDR3 contains 14 residues. The CDR3 protein is CSAAPGDIYYEQYF. The CDR3 DNA follows: TGCAGTGCTGCCCCGGGGGACATATACTACGAGCAGTACTTC.

Of note for this clonotype: Mismatch with germline at one junction end may stem from a read error. The chain is built from TRBV5-5 and TRBJ1-3; D not resolved. CDR3 size: 15 residues. Germline V gives CDR1 SGHKS, CDR2 YYEKEE (reference sequence). The DNA of the CDR3 is TGTGCCAACAGCTTGGCCTGGTCCGCTGGAAACACCATATATTTT. Its protein is CANSLAWSAGNTIYF.

J is TRBJ2-1 and V is TRBV2; D is unresolved. Between the trimmed V and J ends, which lost 4 bases and 1 base, there was a span of 8 bases. This CDR3 is 14 amino acids long. CDR1 and CDR2 (germline): SNHLY, FYNNEI. The CDR3 coding sequence is TGTGCCAGCAGTGTGTTATGGTCCTACAATGAGCAGTTCTTC. Translation: CASSVLWSYNEQFF.

The sample holds a few counts of this clonotype. The V call is TRBV29-1, the J call TRBJ1-4; 8 bases agree with TRBD1. The CDR3 spans 14 residues. Trimming took 1 base from V and 14 from J; bases not matched to a gene: 12. Germline lookup yields CDR1 SQVTM and CDR2 ANQGSEA. DNA for the CDR3: TGCAGCGTTGAAGGGGAGGGACAGGACGGGGGGCTGTTTTTT. It is translated as CSVEGEGQDGGLFF.

V is TRBV6-2 or TRBV6-3 and J is TRBJ2-2; D remains unclear. Germline CDR1 MNHEY, CDR2 SVGEGT. CDR3 size: 15 residues. V gave up 6 bases and J gave up 7 bases, with 18 bases separating them. In DNA, the CDR3 is TGTGCCAGCAGCCCCTTAGGACGCGGCGGCGGGGAGCTGTTTTTT. Its protein product is CASSPLGRGGGELFF.

This clonotype occurred a few times. This chain joins TRBV9 and TRBJ1-1; D is uncertain. V gave up 2 bases and J gave up 0 bases, with 11 bases separating them. CDR3 length: 15 residues. CDR1 SGDLS and CDR2 YYNGEE come from the germline V gene. DNA of the CDR3: TGTGCCAGCAGCGTTCGGCAGCATATGAACACTGAAGCTTTCTTT. It codes for CASSVRQHMNTEAFF.

The chain combines TRBV10-3 with TRBJ2-3; 8 bases agree with TRBD2. Germline V CDR1 and CDR2: ENHRY, SYGVKD. The CDR3 runs 14 residues. V was clipped by 11 bases and J by 3 bases; unmatched bases: 10. CDR3 region: CASRAGVGTDTQYF. CDR3 coding DNA: TGTGCCTCGAGAGCGGGAGTGGGGACAGATACGCAGTATTTT.

This clonotype occurred a few times. The J gene is TRBJ2-1, the V gene TRBV28; the D gene is possibly TRBD2 (6 bases). The CDR3 spans 16 residues. CDR1 and CDR2 (germline): MDHEN, SYDVKM. Deletions cut 2 bases from V and 1 base from J, with 12 bases between. CDR3 sequence: CASSLGGVPSYNEQFF. Written as DNA, the CDR3 is TGTGCCAGCAGTTTAGGCGGGGTCCCGTCCTACAATGAGCAGTTCTTC.

The chain carries TRBV20-1 and TRBJ1-1; possibly TRBD1 for D (5 bases). The CDR3 spans 13 residues. The V gene's germline CDR1 is DFQATT and CDR2 SNEGSKA (reference sequence). V lost 2 bases to trimming and J lost 1 base, with 8 bases between them. The CDR3 DNA reads as TGCAGTGCTAGACACGGGGGGAACACTGAAGCTTTCTTT. This encodes CSARHGGNTEAFF.